Shown below are 25 T cell receptor beta chains from a single sample sequenced in a study of OX40 agonist ivuxolimab in advanced cancers. Using immunoSEQ multiplex PCR, the repertoire was profiled, and TCRdb retains in-frame clones only, with some absent. Of fewer than 80,000 clones listed, 87% are singletons. This sample comprised CD4+ or CD8+ T cells sorted from blood, obtained in a trial of the OX40 agonist ivuxolimab. These receptors all stem from an adult with an advanced solid tumor such as melanoma, head and neck, liver or kidney cancer.

The chain carries TRBV6-5 and TRBJ1-1, with D unresolved. CDR1 is MNHEY, CDR2 SVGAGI, per germline. The CDR3 runs to 11 residues. V was pared by 3 bases and J by 7 bases, with 6 bases between. The CDR3 nucleotides are TGTGCCAGCAGTTATGGGATTGAAGCTTTCTTT. This translates into CASSYGIEAFF.

The CDR3 bases are TGCGCCAGCAGCTTGACAGGGGTTTCAGGAAACACCATATATTTT. Translated, it gives CASSLTGVSGNTIYF. This chain uses TRBV5-1 with TRBJ1-3; 7 positions agree with TRBD1. CDR1 is SGHRS, CDR2 YFSETQ, per germline. The CDR3 covers 15 residues. After removal of 1 base from V and 4 bases from J, the junction contained 5 bases not matched to a gene.

The sample holds a few counts of this clone. The chain couples TRBV11-3 to TRBJ2-1; perhaps TRBD2 as D (5 bases). V shed 7 bases and J shed 2 bases, with 12 bases lying between them. The CDR3 runs 14 residues. Germline CDR1 and CDR2: SGHNT and YENEEA. The CDR3 protein is CASTAGGTYNEQFF. DNA for the CDR3: TGTGCCAGCACCGCGGGCGGCACCTACAATGAGCAGTTCTTC. The variable domain in full, with the rest retrieved from reference TRBV11-3 and TRBJ2-1, is EAGVVQSPRYKIIEKKQPVAFWCNPISGHNTLYWYLQNLGQGPELLIRYENEEAVDDSQLPKDRFSAERLKGVDSTLKIQPAELGDSAVYLCASTAGGTYNEQFFGPGTRLTVL.

The V call is TRBV6-1, the J call TRBJ1-1; unclear D gene. The CDR3 sequence is 14 residues long. Germline loops: CDR1 MNHNS, CDR2 SASEGT. Trimming left V 0 bases short and J 1 base short, with 6 bases between. The CDR3 region has the DNA TGTGCCAGCAGTGAAGCCTGGGGGAACACTGAAGCTTTCTTT. Residues: CASSEAWGNTEAFF.

This sequence joins TRBV2 and TRBJ2-1; 7 bases agree with TRBD2. The V segment lost 3 bases and the J segment 2 bases; nucleotides outside the gene matches: 4. The CDR3 is 15 residues long. The germline gives CDR1 SNHLY, CDR2 FYNNEI. The CDR3 loop reads CASSERLAAYNEQFF. For the CDR3, the DNA is TGTGCCAGCAGTGAGCGGCTAGCGGCCTACAATGAGCAGTTCTTC.

V gene TRBV10-1 combines with J gene TRBJ2-1; D gene unclear. The V and J ends lost 3 bases and 4 bases respectively, with 4 bases between them. CDR1 is WNHNN, CDR2 SYGVQD, per germline (reference sequence). The CDR3 contains 12 residues. The CDR3 is CASSEDYNEQFF. The CDR3, as DNA: TGCGCCAGCAGTGAAGATTACAATGAGCAGTTCTTC.

The genes are TRBV19 and TRBJ2-7, with a tentative D call TRBD2 (7 bases). CDR1 LNHDA and CDR2 SQIVND come from the germline V gene (reference sequence). V dropped 4 bases and J dropped 2 bases, with 24 bases sitting between them. The CDR3 sequence is 18 residues long. This CDR3 is CASSKGPSGTNRAYEQYF. The CDR3 nucleotides read TGTGCCAGTAGTAAAGGGCCTAGCGGTACGAACAGGGCCTACGAGCAGTACTTC.

This clone appeared once. The gene calls are TRBV2 and TRBJ2-1; a weak D match, TRBD1 (7 bases). From germline, CDR1 is SNHLY and CDR2 FYNNEI. Deletions cut 9 bases from V and 5 bases from J, with 17 bases between. The CDR3 loop spans 14 amino acids. The CDR3 is CARGGSRGDNEQFF. In DNA form, the CDR3 reads TGTGCCAGAGGGGGCTCGCGCGGGGACAATGAGCAGTTCTTC.

The V and J genes are TRBV6-5 and TRBJ2-1, with D perhaps matching TRBD2 (7 bases). There are 16 residues in the CDR3. Germline CDR1 MNHEY, CDR2 SVGAGI. V was trimmed by 2 bases and J by 4 bases, leaving 15 bases between them. This CDR3 is CASSYTWGGGYNEQFF. CDR3 nucleotides: TGTGCCAGCAGTTACACCTGGGGAGGGGGGTACAATGAGCAGTTCTTC.

The chain uses TRBV6-5 and TRBJ2-3, with D possibly being TRBD1 (6 bases). The CDR3 consists of 16 residues. V lost 0 bases, J lost 2 bases, and 12 bases lay in between. CDR1 and CDR2 from the germline V gene are MNHEY and SVGAGI. CDR3 nucleotide sequence: TGTGCCAGCAGTTACTCGAGGCAGGGGCACACAGATACGCAGTATTTT. This encodes CASSYSRQGHTDTQYF.

This clone has just a few counts. The V call is TRBV7-3, the J call TRBJ1-1, with 7 bases aligning to TRBD1. This CDR3 region has 15 residues. CDR1 is SGHTA, CDR2 FQGTGA, per germline. Germline trimming cut 5 bases from V and 0 bases from J; bases unmatched to any gene: 6. CDR3 sequence reads: CASSHAGQLNTEAFF. CDR3 in DNA: TGTGCCAGCAGCCACGCGGGACAGCTGAACACTGAAGCTTTCTTT.

The chain combines TRBV5-1 with TRBJ2-3; D unclear. V lost 2 bases and J 6 bases, leaving 7 bases between the germline ends. This CDR3 is built from 12 residues. Germline V CDR1 and CDR2: SGHRS, YFSETQ. This CDR3 reads CASSFPGDTQYF. As DNA, the CDR3 is TGCGCCAGCAGCTTTCCCGGCGATACGCAGTATTTT.

The J gene is TRBJ2-5, the V gene TRBV28; 9 bases fit TRBD2. Germline assignment: CDR1 MDHEN and CDR2 SYDVKM. This CDR3 region has 17 residues. Trimming removed 2 bases from V and 4 bases from J; junction bases left unmatched: 11. This CDR3 is CASSLGGSGGGGETQYF. The CDR3 DNA sequence: TGTGCCAGCAGTTTAGGTGGTAGCGGGGGTGGGGGAGAGACCCAGTACTTC.

The gene calls are TRBV9 and TRBJ2-7; D is possibly TRBD2 (6 bases). Germline loops: CDR1 SGDLS, CDR2 YYNGEE. This CDR3 comprises 15 residues. Between the trimmed V and J ends, which lost 4 bases and 2 bases, there was a span of 16 bases. The CDR3 DNA follows: TGTGCCAGCAGCCCCCATGGGGGAGGAACCTACGAGCAGTACTTC. Translating it yields CASSPHGGGTYEQYF.

The rearrangement uses TRBV6-6 and TRBJ1-1, with 8 nucleotides matching TRBD1. V was pared by 5 bases and J by 5 bases, with 10 bases of the junction left unmatched. CDR3 size: 15 residues. Germline values: CDR1 MNHNY, CDR2 SVGAGI (reference sequence). CDR3 DNA sequence: TGTGCCAGCAGTAATACCCTACAGGGGGGGACTGAAGCTTTCTTT. As protein: CASSNTLQGGTEAFF.

The chain joins TRBV6-5 to TRBJ1-3; D remains ambiguous. V was shortened by 8 bases and J by 0 bases, with 14 bases between the two germline ends. Germline V gene data show CDR1 as MNHEY and CDR2 as SVGAGI. This CDR3 region has 15 residues. The DNA of the CDR3 is TGTGCCAGCTTAAGCGTAACAAGCTCTGGAAACACCATATATTTT. Protein: CASLSVTSSGNTIYF.

V is TRBV4-1 and J is TRBJ2-5; 11 nucleotides agree with TRBD2. The CDR3 consists of 15 residues. Trimming cost V 2 bases and J 3 bases; bases outside gene matches: 2. Germline V gene sequence: CDR1 MGHRA, CDR2 YSYEKL. The chain's CDR3 is CASSQLAGGEETQYF. The CDR3 DNA reads as TGCGCCAGCAGCCAACTAGCGGGGGGTGAAGAGACCCAGTACTTC.

The rearrangement uses TRBV7-9 and TRBJ1-3; a possible D gene is TRBD1 (6 bases). The CDR3 spans 17 residues. Germline lookup yields CDR1 SEHNR and CDR2 FQNEAQ (reference sequence). Trimming took 7 bases from V and 0 from J, leaving 19 bases between them. CDR3 DNA: TGTGCCAGCACCAAGGGGGGGACGGACTTCTCTGGAAACACCATATATTTT. Translation gives CASTKGGTDFSGNTIYF.

V and J are TRBV27 and TRBJ1-5; D not certain. From germline, CDR1 is MNHEY and CDR2 SMNVEV (reference sequence). This CDR3 spans 13 amino acids. V lost 6 bases and J lost 3, with 9 bases in between. In nucleotides, the CDR3 is TGTGCCAGCAGGGCGAGCTTCAATCAGCCCCAGCATTTT. It encodes CASRASFNQPQHF.

The rearrangement uses TRBV6-5 and TRBJ2-5; TRBD1 or TRBD2 may be the D gene (6 bases each). With 5 bases removed from V and 4 bases from J, the gap between germline ends came to 11 bases. Germline V gene lookup returns CDR1 MNHEY and CDR2 SVGAGI. The CDR3 is 13 amino acids. In DNA, the CDR3 is TGTGCCAGCAGTAGGGGGGTGGTAGAGACCCAGTACTTC. Translating it yields CASSRGVVETQYF.

The chain is built from TRBV7-2 and TRBJ2-7; TRBD2 matches at 10 bases. The germline V gene has CDR1 SGHTA and CDR2 FQGNSA. V trimming: 2 bases; J trimming: 2 bases; junction bases outside the gene matches: 6. This CDR3 is 16 amino acids long. The CDR3 DNA is TGTGCCAGCAGCTTATTCGGGACTAGCGAGGCCTACGAGCAGTACTTC. It yields the protein CASSLFGTSEAYEQYF.

This rearrangement joins TRBV28 to TRBJ1-2, with TRBD1 identical over 10 bases. This CDR3 spans 13 amino acids. Losses at the gene ends were 6 bases for V and 4 bases for J; bases not matched to a gene: 2. Germline CDR1 is MDHEN and CDR2 is SYDVKM. CDR3 in DNA: TGTGCCAGCAGCGGGACAGGGGCCTATGGCTACACCTTC. Translating it yields CASSGTGAYGYTF.

This clone was seen just once. This chain links TRBV7-2 with TRBJ2-5; 7 positions match TRBD1. CDR3 length equals 13 residues. The germline V gene has CDR1 SGHTA and CDR2 FQGNSA. The J segment lost 4 bases and the V segment lost 3 bases, leaving 2 bases of the junction unmatched. CDR3 loop: CASSFNRGETQYF. CDR3 bases: TGTGCCAGCAGCTTCAACAGGGGAGAGACCCAGTACTTC.

The chain carries TRBV5-8 and TRBJ2-1; tentatively, D is TRBD1 (6 bases). Germline CDR1 and CDR2: SGHTS and YDEGEE. Trimming stripped 3 bases from V and 7 bases from J, with 17 bases between. The CDR3 spans 15 residues. The chain's CDR3 is CASSSGQFVRNEQFF. The CDR3 region has the DNA TGTGCCAGCAGCTCGGGACAATTCGTACGGAATGAGCAGTTCTTC.

This chain uses TRBV30 with TRBJ2-7; 13 bases map to TRBD2. Looked up from germline, CDR1 is GTSNPN and CDR2 is SVGIG (reference sequence). CDR3 length equals 15 residues. The trim removed 3 bases at V and 3 bases at J, leaving 5 bases unmatched. In DNA, the CDR3 is TGTGCCTGGAGCTCAGGGACTAGCGGGATCTACGAGCAGTACTTC. Translation gives CAWSSGTSGIYEQYF.